The TCR beta chain under discussion was sequenced for a study of CD8+CD57+ T cells in acquired aplastic anemia. V was pared by 3 bases and J by 2 bases, with 12 bases between. The CDR3 runs to 15 residues. Germline CDR1 LNHDA, CDR2 SQIVND (reference sequence). Sequencing was done on patients that had shown CD8+CD57+ cell expansion by flow cytometry. Every patient was diagnosed with severe acquired aplastic anemia. Study-wide results and limits: Patients and controls were found to share 25 to 35 CD8+ CDR3 sequences.

Profiles of TCR beta VDJ and CDR3 were generated from a genomic DNA template. Each CDR3 protein gets one entry after TCRdb re-called the reads with MiXCR. The data hold roughly 250,000 distinct CDR3 sequences, with approximately 79% observed a single time. To note about this clonotype: The antigen remains unidentified.

The V and J genes are TRBV19 and TRBJ2-3, with D unresolved. The TCR originated in a human donor with aplastic anemia. Specimen: sorted CD4+, CD8+, or CD8+CD57+ T cells (not recorded which) from PBMCs. The CDR3 sequence is CASSISWSLTDTQYF. The DNA of the CDR3 is TGTGCCAGTAGTATTAGCTGGAGCCTCACAGATACGCAGTATTTT.